This TCR beta chain originates from a study of PD-L1 blockade in urothelial cancer. The repertoire was sequenced with immunoSEQ multiplex PCR; TCRdb's copy has only in-frame clones and lacks some. The sample lists some 53,000 clones, roughly 77% occurring once. CDR1 KGHSH and CDR2 LQKENI come from the germline V gene. The CDR3 consists of 15 residues. Deletions cut 6 bases from V and 0 bases from J, with 12 bases between. The specimen comprised PBMCs, sampled around atezolizumab (anti-PD-L1) treatment. The rearrangement joins TRBV18 to TRBJ1-3; possible D gene TRBD1, 6 bases. The receptor's source is a man between 65 and 85 years old with urothelial cancer. Here the CDR3 DNA reads TGTGCCAGCTCGGCTGACAGGCTCTCTGGAAACACCATATATTTT. Its protein product is CASSADRLSGNTIYF.